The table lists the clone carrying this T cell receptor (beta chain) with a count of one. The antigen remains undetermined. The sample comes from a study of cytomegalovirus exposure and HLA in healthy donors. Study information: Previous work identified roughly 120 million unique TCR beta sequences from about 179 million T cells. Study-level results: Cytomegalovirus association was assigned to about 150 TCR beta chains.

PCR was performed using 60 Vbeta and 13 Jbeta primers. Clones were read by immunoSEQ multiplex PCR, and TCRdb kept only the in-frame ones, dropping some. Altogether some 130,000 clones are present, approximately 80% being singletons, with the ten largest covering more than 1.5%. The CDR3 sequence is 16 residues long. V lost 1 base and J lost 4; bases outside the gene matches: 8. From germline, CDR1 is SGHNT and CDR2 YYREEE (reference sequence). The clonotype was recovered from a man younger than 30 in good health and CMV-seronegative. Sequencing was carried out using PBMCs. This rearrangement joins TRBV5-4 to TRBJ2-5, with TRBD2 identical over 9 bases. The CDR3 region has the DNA TGTGCCAGCAGCTTGCCTAGCGGGATGCTCGGAGAGACCCAGTACTTC. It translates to CASSLPSGMLGETQYF.